This TCR beta chain was captured by sequencing in a study of shared clonotypes between healthy human individuals. Findings and limits, study-wide: Around 5% of naive CD4 clonotypes were common to a handful of donors. The genetic and exposure-history diversity represented was limited by few donors.

Naive-designated CD8 cells lacked CD45RO, were positively enriched for CCR7, and omitted terminally differentiated effector memory CD45RA+ cells. A note on this clone: Its antigen remains unknown.

The CDR3 contains 16 residues. Trimming took 2 bases from V and 0 from J, leaving 13 bases between them. Germline loops: CDR1 SGDLS, CDR2 YYNGEE. Evenly divided among several immunoSEQ plates was the genomic DNA of each subset. Profiling relied on immunoSEQ multiplex PCR, and the TCRdb table lists in-frame clones only, not all of them. Of some 2.1 million clones detected, around 93% appear once; the ten largest clones hold around 1.8%. This chain links TRBV9 with TRBJ2-3; TRBD2 might be the D (6 bases). The sample was naive CD8+ T cells from PBMCs. The receptor was derived from a man between 18 and 29 years old in good health. Some clones in this sample may be carry-over from other donors' samples. CDR3 sequence reads: CASSVMVAGSTDTQYF. The CDR3, as DNA: TGTGCCAGCAGCGTCATGGTGGCGGGGAGCACAGATACGCAGTATTTT.